This TCR beta chain was found in a study of shared clonotypes between healthy human individuals. Background on the study: Those who served as donors were a couple of women and three men between the ages of 18 and 49.

Assay: immunoSEQ multiplex PCR; the TCRdb copy retains only in-frame clones and omits some. The sample lists around 500,000 clones; 60% to 85% were seen once. Trimming left V 4 bases short and J 0 bases short, with 7 bases between. The CDR3 covers 13 residues. Germline-derived CDR1 and CDR2 are SQVTM and ANQGSEA. This clonotype was obtained from a woman between 40 and 50 years old in good health. Some clones in this sample may be carry-over from other donors' samples. The chain has TRBV29-1 and TRBJ1-5; D remains unclear. Sequencing input: PBMCs. Here the CDR3 reads CSVVSDSNQPQHF. CDR3 sequence (DNA): TGCAGCGTTGTTTCCGATAGCAATCAGCCCCAGCATTTT.